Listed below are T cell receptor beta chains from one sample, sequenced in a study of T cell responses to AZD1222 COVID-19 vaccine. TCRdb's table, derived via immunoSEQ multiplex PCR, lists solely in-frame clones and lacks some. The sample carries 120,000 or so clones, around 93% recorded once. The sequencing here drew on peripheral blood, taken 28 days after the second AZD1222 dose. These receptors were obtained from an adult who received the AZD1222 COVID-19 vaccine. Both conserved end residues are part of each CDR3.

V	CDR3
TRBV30	CAWAGPPSDYGYTF
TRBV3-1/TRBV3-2	CASSQQRNTEAFF
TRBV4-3	CASSQTGGEDYGYTF
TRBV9	CASSVGSGGPGELFF
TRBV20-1	CSGAYNEQFF
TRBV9	CASSVDSGKEGYTF
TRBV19	CASSIVPGLGNQPQHF
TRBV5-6	CASSKGSTGELFF
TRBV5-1	CASSPGTRDGTYEQYF
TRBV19	CASSTFHGDTEAFF
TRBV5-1	CASSFRSGSLNEQFF
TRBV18	CASSPSAGNYGYTF
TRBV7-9	CASSLELAAAGGTQYF
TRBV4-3	CASSQEGGAGNSPLHF
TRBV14	CASSTGLDSPLHF
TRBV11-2	CASSLDREGEFF
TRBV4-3	CASSQAVSESYGYTF
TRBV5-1	CASSGNKGTSGTDTQYF
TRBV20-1	CSASLAEETQYF